The T cell receptor beta chain described here comes from a study of identical twins' blood T cells. Via MiXCR, TCRdb re-called the 5' RACE reads, giving one row per CDR3 protein. The sample holds around 380,000 distinct CDR3 sequences; roughly 31% are singletons and the top ten take 6.1%. Points on this clonotype: The antigen is unknown. At one end, the junction sequence differs from germline, possibly due to a read error.

The CDR3 loop spans 14 amino acids. Notes on the study in general: Shared CDR3 clonotype counts tracked mainly the product of cloneset sizes.

Sequencing was performed on PBMCs. The clonotype originates from a woman between 18 and 50 years old in good health. The chain recombines TRBV12-3 or TRBV12-4 with TRBJ1-2; unclear D gene. The CDR3 protein is CASSFERHNYCYTF. Written as DNA, the CDR3 is TGTGCCAGCAGTTTCGAGCGGCATAACTATTGCTACACCTTC.